This is a list of T cell receptor beta chains from one sample in a study of blood T cells in healthy people across ages. TCRdb called the 5' RACE reads again in MiXCR, with one record for every CDR3 protein. The sample has fewer than 2,000,000 distinct CDR3 sequences; roughly two fifths are singletons. Sequencing was carried out using blood. Every receptor here comes from a human donor in good health. The CDR3 runs from the conserved cysteine through the conserved F or W. D genes are given only for firm matches. The size field is filled for only some rows; it gives once, few, many or a size class.

TRBV4-1	many	TRBJ2-7	TRBD1	CASSQGQGSYEQYF	TGCGCCAGCAGCCAAGGACAGGGCTCCTACGAGCAGTACTTC
TRBV29-1	NA	TRBJ2-7	NA	CSVEERQSNYYEQYF	TGCAGCGTTGAAGAACGACAGTCTAACTATTACGAGCAGTACTTC
TRBV12-3/TRBV12-4	NA	TRBJ2-1	TRBD2	CASGGVTSYNEQFF	TGTGCCAGCGGGGGGGTGACCTCCTACAATGAGCAGTTCTTC
TRBV7-2	NA	TRBJ2-6	NA	CASSQEGGPLSGANVLTF	TGTGCCAGCAGCCAGGAGGGGGGGCCTCTCTCTGGGGCCAACGTCCTGACTTTC
TRBV12-3/TRBV12-4	few	TRBJ2-5	NA	CASSPETLETQYF	TGTGCCAGCAGTCCCGAGACATTGGAGACCCAGTACTTC
TRBV19	few	TRBJ2-3	NA	CASSIDRPTDTQYF	TGTGCCAGTAGTATTGACAGGCCGACAGATACGCAGTATTTT
TRBV6-6	NA	TRBJ2-5	TRBD2	CASLLAEEETQYF	TGTGCCAGCCTACTAGCGGAAGAAGAGACCCAGTACTTC
TRBV7-9	NA	TRBJ2-5	NA	CASTYTDQETQYF	TGTGCCAGCACCTATACAGATCAAGAGACCCAGTACTTC
TRBV7-9	few	TRBJ2-4	TRBD2	CASSLGLDRYF	TGTGCCAGCAGCTTGGGACTAGATCGGTACTTC
TRBV12-5	few	TRBJ2-5	NA	CASGSPAFQETQYF	TGTGCTAGTGGTTCCCCGGCTTTCCAAGAGACCCAGTACTTC
TRBV10-3	NA	TRBJ2-5	TRBD2	CAISETGGLETQYF	TGTGCCATCAGTGAAACGGGGGGTTTGGAGACCCAGTACTTC
TRBV4-3	NA	TRBJ2-5	NA	CASSQLRMGGETQYF	TGCGCCAGCAGCCAACTCAGGATGGGTGGAGAGACCCAGTACTTC
TRBV10-3	once	TRBJ2-7	TRBD1	CAIGGGQFSSYEQYF	TGTGCCATCGGTGGGGGACAGTTTAGCTCCTACGAGCAGTACTTC
TRBV7-3	NA	TRBJ2-5	TRBD2	CASSLRVAGGETQYF	TGTGCCAGCAGCTTAAGGGTAGCGGGGGGAGAGACCCAGTACTTC
TRBV4-1	few	TRBJ2-7	NA	CASSLDSDYEQYF	TGCGCCAGCAGCCTTGACAGTGACTACGAGCAGTACTTC
TRBV27	few	TRBJ2-1	TRBD2	CASSFIAGIYNEQFF	TGTGCCAGCAGTTTTATAGCGGGGATATACAATGAGCAGTTCTTC
TRBV24-1	NA	TRBJ2-1	NA	CATSEPRGEQFF	TGTGCCACCAGTGAGCCGAGGGGTGAGCAGTTCTTC